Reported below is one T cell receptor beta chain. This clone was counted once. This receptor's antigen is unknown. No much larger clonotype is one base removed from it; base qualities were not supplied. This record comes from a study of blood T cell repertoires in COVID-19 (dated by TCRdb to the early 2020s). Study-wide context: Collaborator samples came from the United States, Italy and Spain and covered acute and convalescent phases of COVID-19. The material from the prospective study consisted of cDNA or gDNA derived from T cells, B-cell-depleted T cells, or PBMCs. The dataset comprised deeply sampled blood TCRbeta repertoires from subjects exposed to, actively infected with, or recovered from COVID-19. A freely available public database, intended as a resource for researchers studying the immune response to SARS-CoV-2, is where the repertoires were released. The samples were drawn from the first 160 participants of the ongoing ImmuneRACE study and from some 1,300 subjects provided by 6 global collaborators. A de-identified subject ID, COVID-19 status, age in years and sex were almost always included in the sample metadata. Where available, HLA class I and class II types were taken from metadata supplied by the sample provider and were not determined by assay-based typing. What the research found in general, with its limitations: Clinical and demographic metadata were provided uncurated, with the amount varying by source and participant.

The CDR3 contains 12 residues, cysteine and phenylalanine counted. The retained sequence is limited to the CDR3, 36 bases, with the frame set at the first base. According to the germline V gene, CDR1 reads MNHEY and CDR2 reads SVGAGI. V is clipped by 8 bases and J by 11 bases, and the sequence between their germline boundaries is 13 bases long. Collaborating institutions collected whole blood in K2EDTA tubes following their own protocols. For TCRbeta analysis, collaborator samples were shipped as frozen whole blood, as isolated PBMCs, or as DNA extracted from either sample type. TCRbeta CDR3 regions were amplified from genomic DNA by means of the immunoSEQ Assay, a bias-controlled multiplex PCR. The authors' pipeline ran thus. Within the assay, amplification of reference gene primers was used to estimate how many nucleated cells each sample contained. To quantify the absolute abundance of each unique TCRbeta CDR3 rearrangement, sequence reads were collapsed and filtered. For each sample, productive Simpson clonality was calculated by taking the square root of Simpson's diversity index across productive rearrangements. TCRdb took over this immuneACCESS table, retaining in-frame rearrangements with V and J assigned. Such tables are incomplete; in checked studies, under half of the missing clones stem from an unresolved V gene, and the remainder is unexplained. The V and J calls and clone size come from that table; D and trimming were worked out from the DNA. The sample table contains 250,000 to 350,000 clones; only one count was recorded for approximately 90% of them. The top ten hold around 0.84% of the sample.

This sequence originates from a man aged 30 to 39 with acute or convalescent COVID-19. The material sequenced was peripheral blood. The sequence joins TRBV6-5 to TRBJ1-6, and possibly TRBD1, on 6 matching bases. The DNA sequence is TGTGCCAGCGGACAGAACCGCCCACCCCTCCACTTT. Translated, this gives CASGQNRPPLHF.